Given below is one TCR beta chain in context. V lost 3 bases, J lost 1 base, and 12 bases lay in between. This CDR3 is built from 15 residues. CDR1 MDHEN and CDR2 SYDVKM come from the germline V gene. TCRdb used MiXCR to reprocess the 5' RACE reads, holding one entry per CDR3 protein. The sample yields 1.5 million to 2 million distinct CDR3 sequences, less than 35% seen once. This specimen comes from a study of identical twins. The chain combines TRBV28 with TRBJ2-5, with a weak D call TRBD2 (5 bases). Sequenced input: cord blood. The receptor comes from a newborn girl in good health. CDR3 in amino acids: CASSFERLLQETQYF. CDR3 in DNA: TGTGCCAGCAGTTTTGAGCGGCTCCTCCAAGAGACCCAGTACTTC.